This paragraph reports one T cell receptor beta chain. Its antigen is not known. Germline CDR1 is DFQATT and CDR2 is SNEGSKA (reference sequence). The CDR3 totals 14 residues. V shed 4 bases, J shed 5 bases, and the junction held 10 bases outside the gene matches. TCR cDNA, made by 5'RACE template switching, carried an added universal primer site and UMIs. TCRdb passed the 5' RACE reads through MiXCR, listing each CDR3 protein once. The data hold about 300,000 distinct CDR3 sequences, with roughly 4% observed a single time. The sample belongs to a study of T cells after yellow fever vaccination. At the level of the study: Fractions of low cell number were prepared using SMART-Seq v4 Ultra Low Input.

Study-wide findings and caveats: Though it reached lower strength, the secondary response hit its peak faster, day 5 versus 15. Sorted repertoires could include abundant contaminating clonotypes from bulk cells.

The chain employs TRBV20-1 and TRBJ1-2, with TRBD1 identical over 7 bases. The receptor's source is a man aged 18 to 35 who received the YFV17D yellow fever vaccine. Sequencing was performed on PBMCs, taken 5 days after the yellow fever booster vaccination. For the CDR3, the DNA is TGCAGTGCTATCAATCCAGGGGGGGGATATGGCTACACCTTC. Translated: CSAINPGGGYGYTF.